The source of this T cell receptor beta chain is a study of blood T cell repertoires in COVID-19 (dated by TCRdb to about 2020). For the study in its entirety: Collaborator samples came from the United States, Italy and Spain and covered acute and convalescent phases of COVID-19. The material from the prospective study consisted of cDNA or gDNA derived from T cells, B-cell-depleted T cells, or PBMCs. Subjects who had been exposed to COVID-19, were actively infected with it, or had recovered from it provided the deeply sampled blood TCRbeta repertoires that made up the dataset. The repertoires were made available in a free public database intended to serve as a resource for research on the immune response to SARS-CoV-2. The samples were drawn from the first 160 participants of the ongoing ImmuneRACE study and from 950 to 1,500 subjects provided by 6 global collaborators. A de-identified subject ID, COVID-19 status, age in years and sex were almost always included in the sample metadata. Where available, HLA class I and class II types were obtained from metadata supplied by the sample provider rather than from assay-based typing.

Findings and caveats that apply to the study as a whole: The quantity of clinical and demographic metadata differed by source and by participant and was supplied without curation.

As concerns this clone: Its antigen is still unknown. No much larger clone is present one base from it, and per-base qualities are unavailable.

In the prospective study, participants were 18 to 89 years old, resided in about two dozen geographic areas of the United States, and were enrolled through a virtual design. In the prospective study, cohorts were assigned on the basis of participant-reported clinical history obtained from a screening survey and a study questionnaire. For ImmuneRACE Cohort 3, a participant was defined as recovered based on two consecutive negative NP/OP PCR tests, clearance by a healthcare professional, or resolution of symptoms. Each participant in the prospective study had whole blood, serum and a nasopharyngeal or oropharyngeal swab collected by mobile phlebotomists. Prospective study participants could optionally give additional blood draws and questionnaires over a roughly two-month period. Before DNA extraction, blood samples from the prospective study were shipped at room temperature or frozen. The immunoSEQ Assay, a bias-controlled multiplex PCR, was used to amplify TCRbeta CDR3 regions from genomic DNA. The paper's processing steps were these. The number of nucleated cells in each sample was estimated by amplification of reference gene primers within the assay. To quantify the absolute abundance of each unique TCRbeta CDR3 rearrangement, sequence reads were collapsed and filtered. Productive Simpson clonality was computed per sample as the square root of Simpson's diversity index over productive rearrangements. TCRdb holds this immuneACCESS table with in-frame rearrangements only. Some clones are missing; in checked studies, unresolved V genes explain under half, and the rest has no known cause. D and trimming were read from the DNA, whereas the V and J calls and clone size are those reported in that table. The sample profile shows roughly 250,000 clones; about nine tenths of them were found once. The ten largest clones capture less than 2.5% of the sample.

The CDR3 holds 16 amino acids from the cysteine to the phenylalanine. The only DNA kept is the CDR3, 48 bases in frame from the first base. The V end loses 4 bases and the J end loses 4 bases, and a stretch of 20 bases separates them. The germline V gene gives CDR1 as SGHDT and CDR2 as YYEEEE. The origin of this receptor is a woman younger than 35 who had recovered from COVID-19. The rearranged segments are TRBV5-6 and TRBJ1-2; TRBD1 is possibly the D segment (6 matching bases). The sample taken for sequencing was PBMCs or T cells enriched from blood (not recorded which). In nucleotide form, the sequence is TGTGCCAGCAGCCCCCAGGGGTCGAGGGAAGTCTATGGCTACACCTTC. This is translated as CASSPQGSREVYGYTF.